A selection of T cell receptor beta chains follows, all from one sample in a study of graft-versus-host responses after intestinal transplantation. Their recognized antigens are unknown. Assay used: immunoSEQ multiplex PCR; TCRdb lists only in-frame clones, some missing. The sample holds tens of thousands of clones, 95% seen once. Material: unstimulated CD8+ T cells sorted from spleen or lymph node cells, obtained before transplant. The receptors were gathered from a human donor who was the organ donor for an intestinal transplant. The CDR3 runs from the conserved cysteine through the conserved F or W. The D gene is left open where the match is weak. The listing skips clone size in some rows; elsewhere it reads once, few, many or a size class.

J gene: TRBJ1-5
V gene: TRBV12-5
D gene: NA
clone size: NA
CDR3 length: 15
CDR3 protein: CASGLSTRGNQPQHF
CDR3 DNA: TGTGCTAGTGGTTTGTCCACCAGGGGTAATCAGCCCCAGCATTTT

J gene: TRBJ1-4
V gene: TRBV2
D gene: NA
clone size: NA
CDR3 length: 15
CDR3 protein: CASSSRQTTNEKLFF
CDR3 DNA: TGTGCCAGCAGCTCCAGACAGACAACTAATGAAAAACTGTTTTTT

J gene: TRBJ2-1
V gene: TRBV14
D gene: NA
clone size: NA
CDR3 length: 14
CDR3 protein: CASSQEGRYNEQFF
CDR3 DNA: TGTGCCAGCAGCCAAGAGGGCCGGTACAATGAGCAGTTCTTC

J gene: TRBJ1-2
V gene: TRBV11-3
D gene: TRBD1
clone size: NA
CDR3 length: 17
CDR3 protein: CASSLVAGGFSNYGYTF
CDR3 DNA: TGTGCCAGCAGCTTAGTGGCAGGGGGCTTTTCAAACTATGGCTACACCTTC

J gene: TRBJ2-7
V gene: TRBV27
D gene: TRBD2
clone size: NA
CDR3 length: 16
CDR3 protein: CASSPGTSGWLTEQYF
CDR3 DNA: TGTGCCAGCAGTCCGGGGACTAGCGGTTGGTTAACCGAGCAGTACTTC

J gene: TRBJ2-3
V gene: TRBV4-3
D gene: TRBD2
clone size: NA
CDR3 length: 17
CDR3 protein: CASSQDLSSLAVYTQYF
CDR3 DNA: TGCGCCAGCAGCCAAGACTTGAGCAGCCTAGCGGTATATACGCAGTATTTT

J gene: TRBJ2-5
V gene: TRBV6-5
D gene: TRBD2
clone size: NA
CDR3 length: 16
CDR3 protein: CASSYSGLVSKETQYF
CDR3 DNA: TGTGCCAGCAGTTACTCGGGACTAGTATCTAAGGAGACCCAGTACTTC

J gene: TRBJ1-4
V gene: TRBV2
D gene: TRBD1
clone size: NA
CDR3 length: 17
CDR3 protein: CASSEAQTGTGTEKLFF
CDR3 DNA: TGTGCCAGCAGTGAAGCTCAGACCGGGACAGGGACTGAAAAACTGTTTTTT

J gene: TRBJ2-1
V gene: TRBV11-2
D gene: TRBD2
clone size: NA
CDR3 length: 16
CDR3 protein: CASSPWAGEGYNEQFF
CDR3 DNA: TGTGCCAGCAGTCCTTGGGCGGGGGAAGGCTACAATGAGCAGTTCTTC

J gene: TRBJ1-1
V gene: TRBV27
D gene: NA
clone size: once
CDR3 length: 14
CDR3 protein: CASSPLSDTTEAFF
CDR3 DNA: TGTGCCAGCAGTCCTTTATCAGATACCACTGAAGCTTTCTTT

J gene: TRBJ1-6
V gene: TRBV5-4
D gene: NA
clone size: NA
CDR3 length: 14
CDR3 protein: CASSLGWSVSPLHF
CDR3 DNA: TGTGCCAGCAGCTTGGGTTGGAGTGTCTCACCCCTCCACTTT

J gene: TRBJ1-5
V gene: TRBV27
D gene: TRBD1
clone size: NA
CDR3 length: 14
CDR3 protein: CASSFGQGHQPQHF
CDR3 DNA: TGTGCCAGCAGTTTTGGACAGGGCCATCAGCCCCAGCATTTT